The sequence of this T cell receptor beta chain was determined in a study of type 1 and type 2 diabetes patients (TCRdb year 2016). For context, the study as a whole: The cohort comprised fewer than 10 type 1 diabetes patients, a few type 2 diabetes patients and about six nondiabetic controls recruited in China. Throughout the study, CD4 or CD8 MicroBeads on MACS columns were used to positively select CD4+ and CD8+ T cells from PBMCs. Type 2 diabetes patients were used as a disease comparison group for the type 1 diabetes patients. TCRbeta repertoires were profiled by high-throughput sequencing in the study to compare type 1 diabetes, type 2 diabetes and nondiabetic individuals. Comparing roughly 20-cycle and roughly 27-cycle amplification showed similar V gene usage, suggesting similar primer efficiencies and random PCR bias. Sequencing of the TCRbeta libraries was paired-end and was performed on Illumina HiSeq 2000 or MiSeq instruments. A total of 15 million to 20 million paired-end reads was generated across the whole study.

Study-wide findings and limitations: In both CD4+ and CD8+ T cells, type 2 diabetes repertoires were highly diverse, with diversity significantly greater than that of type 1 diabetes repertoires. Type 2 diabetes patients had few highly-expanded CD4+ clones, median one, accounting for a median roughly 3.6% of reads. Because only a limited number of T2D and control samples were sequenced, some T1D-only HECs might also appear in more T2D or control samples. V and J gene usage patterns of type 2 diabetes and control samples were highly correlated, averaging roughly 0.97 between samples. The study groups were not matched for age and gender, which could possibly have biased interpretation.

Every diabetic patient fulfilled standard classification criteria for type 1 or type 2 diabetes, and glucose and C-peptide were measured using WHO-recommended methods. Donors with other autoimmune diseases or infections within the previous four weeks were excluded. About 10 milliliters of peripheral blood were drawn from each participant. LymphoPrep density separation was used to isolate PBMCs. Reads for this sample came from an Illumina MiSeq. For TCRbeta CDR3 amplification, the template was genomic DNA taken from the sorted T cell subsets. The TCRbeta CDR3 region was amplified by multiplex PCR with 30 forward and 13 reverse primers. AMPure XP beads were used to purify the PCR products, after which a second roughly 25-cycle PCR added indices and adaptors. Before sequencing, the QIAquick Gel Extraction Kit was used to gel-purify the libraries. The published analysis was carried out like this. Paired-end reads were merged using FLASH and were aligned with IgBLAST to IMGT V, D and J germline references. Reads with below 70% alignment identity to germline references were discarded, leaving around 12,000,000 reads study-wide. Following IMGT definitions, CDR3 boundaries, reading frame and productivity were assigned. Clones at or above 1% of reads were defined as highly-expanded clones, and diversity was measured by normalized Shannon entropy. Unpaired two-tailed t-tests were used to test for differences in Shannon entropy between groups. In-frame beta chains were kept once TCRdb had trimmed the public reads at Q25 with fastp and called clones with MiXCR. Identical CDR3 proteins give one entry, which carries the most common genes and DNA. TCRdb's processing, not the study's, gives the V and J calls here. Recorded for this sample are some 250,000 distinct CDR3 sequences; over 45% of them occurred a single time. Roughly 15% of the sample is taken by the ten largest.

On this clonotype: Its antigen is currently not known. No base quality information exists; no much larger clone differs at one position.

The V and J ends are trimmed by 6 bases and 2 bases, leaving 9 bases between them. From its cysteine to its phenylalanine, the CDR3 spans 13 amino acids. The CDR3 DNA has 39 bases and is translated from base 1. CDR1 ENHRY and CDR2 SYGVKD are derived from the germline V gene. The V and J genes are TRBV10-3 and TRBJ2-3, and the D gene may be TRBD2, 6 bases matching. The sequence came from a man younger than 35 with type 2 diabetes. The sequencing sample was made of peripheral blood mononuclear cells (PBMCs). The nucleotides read TGTGCCATCAGCGGGGGAAACACAGATACGCAGTATTTT. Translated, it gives CAISGGNTDTQYF.